This entry describes one TCR beta chain. The antigen is not known. The length of the CDR3 is 16 residues. Per germline, CDR1 SGHRS and CDR2 YFSETQ. V shed 0 bases, J shed 2 bases, and the junction held 4 bases outside the gene matches. The sample originates from a study of post-analysis software for immune sequencing data. Study-level results: Versus controls, multiple sclerosis patients showed significantly lower diversity (normalized Chao1). Higher frequency in patients than in controls was seen for five TRBV segments, with TRBV5-6, TRBV5-1 and TRBV20-1 among them.

Incorporated into the TCR beta cDNA libraries were unique molecular identifiers, which served to reduce PCR and sequencing biases. TCRdb recomputed calls from the PCR reads with MiXCR, one row per CDR3 protein. The table shows some 700,000 distinct CDR3 sequences, with over 45% occurring only once. This sequence joins TRBV5-1 and TRBJ2-2; TRBD1 matches at 7 bases. This TCR came from a girl aged 2 to 10 with multiple sclerosis. The material sequenced was blood. CDR3: CASSLEGASNTGELFF. The DNA for the CDR3 is TGCGCCAGCAGCTTGGAGGGGGCCTCTAACACCGGGGAGCTGTTTTTT.